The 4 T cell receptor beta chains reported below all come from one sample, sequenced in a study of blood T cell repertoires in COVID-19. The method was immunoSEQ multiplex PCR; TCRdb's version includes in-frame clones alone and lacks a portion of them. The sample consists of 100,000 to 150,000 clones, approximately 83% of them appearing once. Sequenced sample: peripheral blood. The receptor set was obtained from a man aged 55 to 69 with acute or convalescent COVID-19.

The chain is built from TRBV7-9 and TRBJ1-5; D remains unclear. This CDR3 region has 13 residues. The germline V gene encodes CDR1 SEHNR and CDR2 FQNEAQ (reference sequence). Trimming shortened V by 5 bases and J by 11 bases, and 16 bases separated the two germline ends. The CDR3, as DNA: TGTGCCAGCAGCACCGGACTCACTGGGGCCCAGCATTTT. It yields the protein CASSTGLTGAQHF.

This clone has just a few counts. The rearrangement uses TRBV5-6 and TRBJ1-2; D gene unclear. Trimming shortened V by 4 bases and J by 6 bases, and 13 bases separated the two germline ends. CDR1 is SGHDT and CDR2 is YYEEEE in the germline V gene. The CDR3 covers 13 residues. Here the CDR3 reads CASSIGAGNGYTF. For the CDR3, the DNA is TGTGCCAGCAGCATTGGTGCGGGGAATGGCTACACCTTC.

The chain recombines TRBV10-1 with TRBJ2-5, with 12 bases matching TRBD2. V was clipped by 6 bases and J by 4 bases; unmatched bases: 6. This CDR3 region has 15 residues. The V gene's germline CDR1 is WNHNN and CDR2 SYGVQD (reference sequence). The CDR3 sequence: CASRGTSGPPETQYF. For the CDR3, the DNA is TGCGCCAGCAGAGGGACTAGCGGGCCCCCAGAGACCCAGTACTTC.

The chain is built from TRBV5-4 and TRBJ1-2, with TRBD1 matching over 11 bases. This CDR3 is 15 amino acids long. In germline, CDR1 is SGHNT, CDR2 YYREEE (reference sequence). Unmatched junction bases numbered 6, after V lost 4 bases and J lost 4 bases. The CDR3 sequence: CASSIPGTGGYGYTF. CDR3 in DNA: TGTGCCAGCAGCATACCCGGGACAGGGGGCTATGGCTACACCTTC. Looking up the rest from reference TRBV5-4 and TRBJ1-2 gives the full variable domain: ETGVTQSPTHLIKTRGQQVTLRCSSQSGHNTVSWYQQALGQGPQFIFQYYREEENGRGNFPPRFSGLQFPNYSSELNVNALELDDSALYLCASSIPGTGGYGYTFGSGTRLTVV.